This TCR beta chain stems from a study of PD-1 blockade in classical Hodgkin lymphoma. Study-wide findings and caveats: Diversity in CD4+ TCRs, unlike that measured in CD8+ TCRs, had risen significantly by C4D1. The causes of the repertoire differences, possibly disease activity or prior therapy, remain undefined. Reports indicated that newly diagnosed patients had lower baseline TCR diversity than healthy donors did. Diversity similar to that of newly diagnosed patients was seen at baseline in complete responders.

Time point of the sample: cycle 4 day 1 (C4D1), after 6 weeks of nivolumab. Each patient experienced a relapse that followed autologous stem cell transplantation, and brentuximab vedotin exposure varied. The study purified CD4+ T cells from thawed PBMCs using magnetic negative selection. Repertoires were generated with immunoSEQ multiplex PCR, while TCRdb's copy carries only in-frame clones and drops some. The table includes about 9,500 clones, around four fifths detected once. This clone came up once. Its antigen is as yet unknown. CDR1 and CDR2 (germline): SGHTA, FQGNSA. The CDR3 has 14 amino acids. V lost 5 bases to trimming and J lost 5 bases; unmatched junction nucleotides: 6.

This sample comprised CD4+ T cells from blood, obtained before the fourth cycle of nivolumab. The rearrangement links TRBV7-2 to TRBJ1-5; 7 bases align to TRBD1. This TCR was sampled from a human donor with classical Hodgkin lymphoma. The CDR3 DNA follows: TGTGCCAGCAGCCTGAGACAGGGTGATCAGCCCCAGCATTTT. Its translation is CASSLRQGDQPQHF.